A selection of T cell receptor beta chains follows, all from one sample in a study of cytomegalovirus exposure and HLA in healthy donors. The method was immunoSEQ multiplex PCR; TCRdb's version includes in-frame clones alone and lacks a portion of them. The profile shows 110,000 to 150,000 clones, approximately 89% of them singletons. Source material: PBMCs. The receptors shown here come from a woman aged 18 to 35 in good health and CMV-seropositive. CDR3s include the opening cysteine and the closing phenylalanine or tryptophan. Each record gives: J gene, V gene, D gene, clone size, CDR3 DNA, CDR3 protein. A D gene is named only where the DNA matches it firmly. Not all rows give a size; the values are once, few, many and, for expanded clones, a class.

J: TRBJ1-1
V: TRBV29-1
D: -
size: -
DNA: TGCAGCGCGTATGGGGGCAAGAACACTGAAGCTTTCTTT
CDR3: CSAYGGKNTEAFF

J: TRBJ2-1
V: TRBV29-1
D: TRBD1
size: -
DNA: TGCTCTACGGACAGGGGGCTCTACAATGAGCAGTTCTTC
CDR3: CSTDRGLYNEQFF

J: TRBJ2-2
V: TRBV2
D: TRBD2
size: once
DNA: TGTGCCAGCAGTGCCGGGCGGGGGGGCCTTACCACCGGGGAGCTGTTTTTT
CDR3: CASSAGRGGLTTGELFF

J: TRBJ2-1
V: TRBV2
D: TRBD2
size: few
DNA: TGTGCCAGCAGAGCTAGCGGGGGGGCATACAATGAGCAGTTCTTC
CDR3: CASRASGGAYNEQFF

J: TRBJ1-6
V: TRBV19
D: TRBD1
size: -
DNA: TGTGCCAGTAGTATATTGTTCCAGGGGGCAAATTCACCCCTCCACTTT
CDR3: CASSILFQGANSPLHF

J: TRBJ1-2
V: TRBV28
D: TRBD1
size: -
DNA: TGTGCCAGCAGTCCAGGGGGCGCGGGGAATGGCTACACCTTC
CDR3: CASSPGGAGNGYTF

J: TRBJ2-5
V: TRBV28
D: TRBD2
size: -
DNA: TGTGCCAGCAGTTCTCGACTAGCCGAGACCCAGTACTTC
CDR3: CASSSRLAETQYF

J: TRBJ1-1
V: TRBV15
D: TRBD1
size: -
DNA: TGTGCCACCAGCAGAGACACCAGGGGGATAAAGAACACTGAAGCTTTCTTT
CDR3: CATSRDTRGIKNTEAFF

J: TRBJ2-3
V: TRBV6-1
D: TRBD2
size: -
DNA: TGTGCCAGCAGACGCGGGGGGTCTCGTGGGGATACGCAGTATTTT
CDR3: CASRRGGSRGDTQYF

J: TRBJ1-2
V: TRBV6-6
D: TRBD1
size: -
DNA: TGTGCCAGCAGCAGACAGGGGAATAATGGCTACACCTTC
CDR3: CASSRQGNNGYTF

J: TRBJ2-7
V: TRBV2
D: -
size: -
DNA: TGTGCCAGCAGTTACCAGGGGCTCGAGCAGTACTTC
CDR3: CASSYQGLEQYF

J: TRBJ1-1
V: TRBV2
D: -
size: -
DNA: TGTGCCAGCAGTGTTAATCAGGTCAGGGCTGGCACTGAAGCTTTCTTT
CDR3: CASSVNQVRAGTEAFF

J: TRBJ1-6
V: TRBV7-2
D: -
size: few
DNA: TGTGCCAGCAGCTACTTTAATTCACCCCTCCACTTT
CDR3: CASSYFNSPLHF

J: TRBJ2-2
V: TRBV9
D: -
size: -
DNA: TGTGCCAGCAGCGAGGCCCCGGGAACGAACACCGGGGAGCTGTTTTTT
CDR3: CASSEAPGTNTGELFF

J: TRBJ1-2
V: TRBV10-2
D: -
size: -
DNA: TGCGCCAGCAGTGAGATGGGCCCGAACTATGGCTACACCTTC
CDR3: CASSEMGPNYGYTF

J: TRBJ1-2
V: TRBV7-2
D: -
size: -
DNA: TGTGCCAGCAGCCGGGATTCCGGCCAGTCTCCCTCTAACTATGGCTACACCTTC
CDR3: CASSRDSGQSPSNYGYTF

J: TRBJ2-4
V: TRBV5-6
D: TRBD2
size: -
DNA: TGTGCCAGCAGCTTGCGTCGGGGGGGGAGGGCCGCCAAAAACATTCAGTACTTC
CDR3: CASSLRRGGRAAKNIQYF

J: TRBJ2-5
V: TRBV6-5
D: TRBD1
size: -
DNA: TGTGCCAGCAGTTACTCGACAGGGAGGTACTTC
CDR3: CASSYSTGRYF

J: TRBJ2-3
V: TRBV19
D: -
size: -
DNA: TGTGCCAGTAGTCAGGAGGCCACAGATACGCAGTATTTT
CDR3: CASSQEATDTQYF

J: TRBJ1-2
V: TRBV25-1
D: TRBD1
size: -
DNA: TGTGCCAGCAGCGGAGTCGGGACAGGCTTTTCGTATGGCTACACCTTC
CDR3: CASSGVGTGFSYGYTF

J: TRBJ2-3
V: TRBV7-9
D: TRBD1
size: -
DNA: TGTGCCAGCAGCTGGGAGGGGACAGGGATAGCAGATACGCAGTATTTT
CDR3: CASSWEGTGIADTQYF

J: TRBJ1-5
V: TRBV19
D: -
size: -
DNA: TGTGCCAGTACGAAAAGTAGCAGACAGGTTTATAGCAATCAGCCCCAGCATTTT
CDR3: CASTKSSRQVYSNQPQHF

J: TRBJ1-1
V: TRBV6-4
D: TRBD1
size: -
DNA: TGTGCCAGCAGTGAATCAGGGGGAATGGGCACTGAAGCTTTCTTT
CDR3: CASSESGGMGTEAFF

J: TRBJ1-2
V: TRBV4-3
D: -
size: -
DNA: TGCGCCAGCAGCCAAGATCAGGGAAGGGGCAATGGCTACACCTTC
CDR3: CASSQDQGRGNGYTF

J: TRBJ1-1
V: TRBV10-1
D: TRBD1
size: -
DNA: TGCGCCAGCTCACGAGGGGGCTCACCCACTGAAGCTTTCTTT
CDR3: CASSRGGSPTEAFF

J: TRBJ1-2
V: TRBV6-1
D: -
size: -
DNA: TGTGCCAGCAGTGAAGCAGCGAGGGCCCATAACTATGGCTACACCTTC
CDR3: CASSEAARAHNYGYTF

J: TRBJ2-5
V: TRBV19
D: -
size: -
DNA: TGTGCCAGTAGTATCTTCAACCCTCCGGGGGAGACCCAGTACTTC
CDR3: CASSIFNPPGETQYF